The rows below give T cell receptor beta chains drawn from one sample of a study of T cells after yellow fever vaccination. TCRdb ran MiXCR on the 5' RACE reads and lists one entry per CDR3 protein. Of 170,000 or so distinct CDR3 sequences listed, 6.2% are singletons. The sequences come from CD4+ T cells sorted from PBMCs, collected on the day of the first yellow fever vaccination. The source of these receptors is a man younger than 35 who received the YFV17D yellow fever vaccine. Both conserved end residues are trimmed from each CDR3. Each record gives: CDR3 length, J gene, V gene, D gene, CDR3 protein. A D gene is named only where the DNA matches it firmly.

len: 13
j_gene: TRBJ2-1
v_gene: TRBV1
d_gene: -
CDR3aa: TSRTTVISYNEQF

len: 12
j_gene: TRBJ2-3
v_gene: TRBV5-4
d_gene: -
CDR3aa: ASSFRRETDTQY

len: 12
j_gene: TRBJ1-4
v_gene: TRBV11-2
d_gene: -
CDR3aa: ASSQQEFSEKLF

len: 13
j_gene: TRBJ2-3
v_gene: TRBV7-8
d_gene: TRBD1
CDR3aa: ASSPVGAGGDTQY

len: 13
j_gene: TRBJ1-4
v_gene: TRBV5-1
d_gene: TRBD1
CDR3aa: ASSIQGGANEKLF

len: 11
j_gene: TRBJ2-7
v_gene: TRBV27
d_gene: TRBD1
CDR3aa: ASNKQGAGEQY

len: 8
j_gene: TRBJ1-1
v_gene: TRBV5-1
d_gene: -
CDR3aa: ASSHRPAF

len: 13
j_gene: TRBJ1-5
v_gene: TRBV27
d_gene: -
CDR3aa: ASSRAASYNQPQH

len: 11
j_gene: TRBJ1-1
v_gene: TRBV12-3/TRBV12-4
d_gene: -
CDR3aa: ASRPGTNTEAF

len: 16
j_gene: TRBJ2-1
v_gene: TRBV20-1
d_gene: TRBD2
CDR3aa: SARVPGLAGGHYNEQF

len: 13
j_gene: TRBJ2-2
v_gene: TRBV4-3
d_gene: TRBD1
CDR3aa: ASSERTGFAGELF

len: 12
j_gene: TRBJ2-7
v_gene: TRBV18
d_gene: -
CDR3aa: ASSATGEGSEQY

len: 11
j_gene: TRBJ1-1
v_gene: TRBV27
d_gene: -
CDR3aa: ASSLRGLTEAF

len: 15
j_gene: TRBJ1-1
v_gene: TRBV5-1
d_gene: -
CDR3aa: ASSSGGWGHKNTEAF

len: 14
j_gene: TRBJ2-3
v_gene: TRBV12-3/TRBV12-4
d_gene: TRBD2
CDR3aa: ASSLSGGAGTDTQY

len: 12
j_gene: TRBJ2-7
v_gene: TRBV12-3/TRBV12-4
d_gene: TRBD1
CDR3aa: ASSPGDRIYEQY